This T cell receptor beta chain stems from a study of blood T cells in healthy people across ages. This clonotype was seen repeatedly, ten times or more. The antigen is unknown. Sample-barcoded 5' priming and a J-beta primer mix drove a second PCR of roughly 6 to 12 cycles. Via MiXCR, TCRdb re-called the 5' RACE reads, giving one row per CDR3 protein. The data show about 650,000 distinct CDR3 sequences, approximately 31% seen once. Study-wide points: CMV status of donors was unknown, possibly confounding expanded clonotype changes. Relative to aged donors, long-lived donors carried more naive CD4+ cells and displayed higher diversity.

The V gene's germline CDR1 is MGHDK and CDR2 SYGVNS. V shed 2 bases and J shed 1 base, with 12 bases lying between them. The CDR3 contains 15 residues. The chain employs TRBV25-1 and TRBJ2-7; tentatively, D is TRBD1 or TRBD2 (5 bases each). The receptor was derived from a woman of 80 years or more in good health. The sample comprised blood. CDR3 DNA: TGTGCCAGCAGTGAACCGGGACGGTTATCCTACGAGCAGTACTTC. It codes for CASSEPGRLSYEQYF.